These 25 T cell receptor beta chains came from one sample sequenced in a study of blood T cell repertoires in COVID-19. Assay used: immunoSEQ multiplex PCR; TCRdb lists only in-frame clones, some missing. The table has some 250,000 clones, over 70% seen once. Sequencing used peripheral blood. The receptors here all came from a woman older than 75 with acute or convalescent COVID-19.

This clone has just a few counts. V usage is TRBV10-3 and J usage is TRBJ2-1; maybe TRBD1 (5 bases). Deletions cut 7 bases from V and 5 bases from J, with 12 bases between. Germline CDR1 and CDR2: ENHRY and SYGVKD. CDR3 length equals 13 residues. The CDR3: CAIKGRADNEQFF. In DNA form, the CDR3 reads TGTGCCATCAAGGGGCGCGCGGACAATGAGCAGTTCTTC.

This chain links TRBV19 with TRBJ1-6; 7 nucleotides align to TRBD1. In germline, CDR1 is LNHDA, CDR2 SQIVND (reference sequence). The CDR3 is 15 residues long. Trimming cost V 3 bases and J 2 bases; bases outside gene matches: 1. CDR3 in amino acids: CASSITGAYNSPLHF. The DNA of the CDR3 is TGTGCCAGTAGTATTACAGGGGCCTATAATTCACCCCTCCACTTT. Drawing the rest from reference TRBV19 and TRBJ1-6, the complete variable domain is DGGITQSPKYLFRKEGQNVTLSCEQNLNHDAMYWYRQDPGQGLRLIYYSQIVNDFQKGDIAEGYSVSREKKESFPLTVTSAQKNPTAFYLCASSITGAYNSPLHFGNGTRLTVT.

The J gene is TRBJ2-5, the V gene TRBV30, with a possible D match to TRBD2 (6 bases). Deletions cut 0 bases from V and 5 bases from J, with 10 bases between. CDR3 size: 13 residues. Germline V CDR1 and CDR2: GTSNPN, SVGIG (reference sequence). The CDR3 nucleotides are TGTGCCTGGAGTGTTGTGACTAGGGAGACCCAGTACTTC. Translated, it gives CAWSVVTRETQYF.

The chain links TRBV7-2 to TRBJ1-6; no definite D call. Germline-derived CDR1 and CDR2 are SGHTA and FQGNSA. The V end lost 1 base, the J end lost 7 bases, and 11 bases lay between the germline ends. The CDR3 spans 15 residues. CDR3 residues: CASSLVGLINSPLHF. CDR3 sequence (DNA): TGTGCCAGCAGCTTAGTAGGACTGATAAATTCACCCCTCCACTTT.

This clone was seen a single time. The chain has TRBV5-1 and TRBJ2-1, with 8 nucleotides matching TRBD1. The germline V gene has CDR1 SGHRS and CDR2 YFSETQ. V was pared by 0 bases and J by 8 bases, with 10 bases of the junction left unmatched. CDR3 length: 16 residues. As DNA, the CDR3 is TGCGCCAGCAGCTTGGCTACCGGGACAGGTTTTCATGAGCAGTTCTTC. It codes for CASSLATGTGFHEQFF. Supplemented by reference TRBV5-1 and TRBJ2-1, the full variable domain reads KAGVTQTPRYLIKTRGQQVTLSCSPISGHRSVSWYQQTPGQGLQFLFEYFSETQRNKGNFPGRFSGRQFSNSRSEMNVSTLELGDSALYLCASSLATGTGFHEQFFGPGTRLTVL.

The CDR3 loop reads CAISESRDQPQHF. The CDR3 nucleotides read TGTGCCATCAGTGAGTCGCGAGATCAGCCCCAGCATTTT. The V gene is TRBV10-3, the J gene TRBJ1-5, with D uncertain. Germline V lookup: CDR1 ENHRY, CDR2 SYGVKD. V was clipped by 0 bases and J by 5 bases, with 5 bases between them. The CDR3 is 13 amino acids.

This clone was seen just once. This chain uses TRBV19 with TRBJ2-6; the D gene is possibly TRBD1 (6 bases). Germline CDR1 is LNHDA and CDR2 is SQIVND (reference sequence). This CDR3 contains 18 residues. Trimming took 4 bases from V and 0 from J, leaving 16 bases between them. CDR3 region: CASSTWGTLSSGANVLTF. CDR3 nucleotides: TGTGCCAGTAGTACCTGGGGGACACTTAGCTCTGGGGCCAACGTCCTGACTTTC.

This clone was recorded a few times. The chain links TRBV24-1 to TRBJ2-2; 14 bases align to TRBD2. Losses at the gene ends were 4 bases for V and 6 bases for J; bases not matched to a gene: 9. The CDR3 sequence is 18 residues long. Germline CDR1 and CDR2: KGHDR and SFDVKD. The DNA of the CDR3 is TGTGCCACCAGTGAGCCACCAGGACTAGCGGGAGGTTCCGGGGAGCTGTTTTTT. This codes for CATSEPPGLAGGSGELFF.

This clone was detected once. V gene TRBV29-1 combines with J gene TRBJ2-5; D is perhaps TRBD1 (5 bases). Trimming cost V 2 bases and J 6 bases, with 13 bases left between them. Germline V gene data show CDR1 as SQVTM and CDR2 as ANQGSEA. The CDR3 spans 13 residues. CDR3 sequence reads: CSVETDSQQTQYF. The CDR3 DNA follows: TGCAGCGTTGAAACAGACAGCCAGCAGACCCAGTACTTC.

The V call is TRBV7-2, the J call TRBJ2-2; TRBD1 is a possible D gene (5 bases). This CDR3 has 14 amino acids. The germline V and J ends were trimmed by 0 bases and 6 bases, with 8 bases remaining between them. Per the germline V gene, CDR1 is SGHTA and CDR2 is FQGNSA. CDR3 sequence reads: CASSLAAGSGELFF. CDR3 nucleotides: TGTGCCAGCAGCTTAGCGGCAGGGTCCGGGGAGCTGTTTTTT.

V gene TRBV7-2 combines with J gene TRBJ1-4, with 9 bases identical to TRBD1. CDR3 length: 15 residues. V lost 2 bases to trimming and J lost 7 bases; unmatched junction nucleotides: 5. Germline values: CDR1 SGHTA, CDR2 FQGNSA. The CDR3 spells CASSLTGGFVEKLFF. The CDR3 coding sequence is TGTGCCAGCAGCTTAACAGGGGGCTTTGTTGAAAAACTGTTTTTT.

The chain couples TRBV10-3 to TRBJ2-5, with 9 bases identical to TRBD1. Germline CDR1 reads ENHRY; CDR2 reads SYGVKD. The CDR3 has 15 residues. Trimming removed 6 bases from V and 2 bases from J; junction bases left unmatched: 7. This CDR3 is CAISPTGGRQETQYF. The CDR3 coding sequence is TGTGCCATCAGCCCCACAGGGGGCAGGCAAGAGACCCAGTACTTC.

The rearrangement uses TRBV6-6 and TRBJ1-3; D remains unclear. Germline CDR1 MNHNY, CDR2 SVGAGI (reference sequence). Trimming stripped 6 bases from V and 8 bases from J, with 11 bases between. The CDR3 length is 12 residues. The CDR3: CASSPIADTIYF. DNA of the CDR3: TGTGCCAGCAGCCCCATTGCGGACACCATATATTTT.

The chain joins TRBV29-1 to TRBJ2-4, with D possibly TRBD2 on 7 matching bases. Trimming left V 4 bases short and J 1 base short, with 14 bases between. The CDR3 consists of 15 residues. CDR1 is SQVTM, CDR2 ANQGSEA, per germline. The CDR3 loop is CSVGTGGLAKNIQYF. The CDR3 nucleotides are TGCAGCGTTGGAACGGGGGGCTTGGCCAAAAACATTCAGTACTTC. Full variable domain (outside the CDR3, taken from reference TRBV29-1 and TRBJ2-4): SAVISQKPSRDICQRGTSLTIQCQVDSQVTMMFWYRQQPGQSLTLIATANQGSEATYESGFVIDKFPISRPNLTFSTLTVSNMSPEDSSIYLCSVGTGGLAKNIQYFGAGTRLSVL.

The CDR3 nucleotides are TGTGCCAGCAGCCTCCCGGAGAGGGTAAGTGAAGCTTTCTTT. This codes for CASSLPERVSEAFF. The chain employs TRBV5-4 and TRBJ1-1; D gene ambiguous. Germline lookup yields CDR1 SGHNT and CDR2 YYREEE (reference sequence). V lost 4 bases to trimming and J lost 7 bases, with 17 bases between them. CDR3 length: 14 residues.

The CDR3 loop is CASSYRVRATEAFF. The CDR3 DNA follows: TGTGCCAGTAGTTACAGGGTAAGGGCCACTGAAGCTTTCTTT. V gene TRBV19 combines with J gene TRBJ1-1, with D possibly being TRBD1 (6 bases). The CDR3 contains 14 residues. The V and J ends lost 5 bases and 4 bases respectively, with 14 bases between them. Germline V lookup: CDR1 LNHDA, CDR2 SQIVND (reference sequence).

The genes are TRBV3-1 (or the pseudogene TRBV3-2) and TRBJ2-3, with 7 bases aligning to TRBD2. The CDR3 is 15 residues long. Germline V gene sequence: CDR1 LGHDT, CDR2 YNNKEL (reference sequence). With V trimmed by 1 base and J by 3 bases, 4 bases remained unmatched. As DNA, the CDR3 is TGTGCCAGCAGCCAAGTAGGACTAGTAACAGATACGCAGTATTTT. This codes for CASSQVGLVTDTQYF.

This clone was detected once. V and J are TRBV3-1 (or the pseudogene TRBV3-2) and TRBJ1-1, with D maybe TRBD1 (5 bases). V dropped 4 bases and J dropped 5 bases, with 11 bases sitting between them. The CDR3 is made up of 13 amino acids. In germline, CDR1 is LGHDT, CDR2 YNNKEL (reference sequence). The CDR3 region is CASSRGGVTEAFF. The CDR3 bases are TGTGCCAGCAGCCGGGGGGGTGTAACTGAAGCTTTCTTT.

The chain couples TRBV4-1 to TRBJ1-1; 9 nucleotides agree with TRBD1. Germline V gene data show CDR1 as MGHRA and CDR2 as YSYEKL. The CDR3 is 16 amino acids. V dropped 0 bases and J dropped 6; count of bases not matched to a gene: 8. The CDR3 DNA sequence: TGCGCCAGCAGCCAAGACTATGGGACAGGGCTTCCTGAAGCTTTCTTT. It encodes CASSQDYGTGLPEAFF.

The chain employs TRBV19 and TRBJ2-3, with D possibly TRBD1 on 6 matching bases. CDR1 and CDR2 (germline): LNHDA, SQIVND (reference sequence). The CDR3 contains 15 residues. Trimming took off 4 bases at V and 5 bases at J, with 16 bases between the two ends. The CDR3 DNA is TGTGCCAGTAGTAAATCAGGGGTGGGTCAAGATACGCAGTATTTT. This translates into CASSKSGVGQDTQYF.

V gene TRBV15 combines with J gene TRBJ2-7, with D maybe TRBD2 (6 bases). The ends were cut back, 0 bases at V and 2 bases at J, with 17 bases in the middle. Per germline, CDR1 LNHNV and CDR2 YYDKDF (reference sequence). The CDR3 consists of 17 residues. The CDR3 coding sequence is TGTGCCACCAGCAGAGATCCCAAAGGAACTAGCCCCTACGAGCAGTACTTC. Its protein is CATSRDPKGTSPYEQYF.

The rearrangement links TRBV11-2 to TRBJ2-1, with 8 positions matching TRBD2. The CDR3 runs to 15 residues. Per the germline V gene, CDR1 is SGHAT and CDR2 is FQNNGV. The junction had 10 bases not matched to a gene; V was cut back by 5 bases and J by 7 bases. The CDR3, as DNA: TGTGCCAGCAGCCTCTTAAGCGGGAGAGCAAATGAGCAGTTCTTC. As protein: CASSLLSGRANEQFF.

The rearrangement links TRBV7-9 to TRBJ1-3; 8 bases are shared with TRBD1. CDR1 and CDR2 from the germline V gene are SEHNR and FQNEAQ (reference sequence). The CDR3 spans 16 residues. The J segment lost 1 base and the V segment lost 5 bases, leaving 7 bases of the junction unmatched. Written as DNA, the CDR3 is TGTGCCAGCAGCCCGAGACAGGGGTTTTCTGGAAACACCATATATTTT. This encodes CASSPRQGFSGNTIYF.

The chain carries TRBV3-1 (or the pseudogene TRBV3-2) and TRBJ2-2, with D maybe TRBD2 (6 bases). CDR1 LGHDT and CDR2 YNNKEL come from the germline V gene (reference sequence). CDR3 length: 16 amino acids. Trimming removed 8 bases from V and 6 bases from J, with 22 bases in between. For the CDR3, the DNA is TGTGCCAGCCGGGATTTGGGACTTTCCTGGGCCGGGGAGCTGTTTTTT. Amino acids: CASRDLGLSWAGELFF.

The genes are TRBV10-3 and TRBJ1-2; TRBD1 matches at 8 bases. CDR1 is ENHRY, CDR2 SYGVKD, per germline. CDR3 length equals 13 residues. Trimming removed 5 bases from V and 10 bases from J; junction bases left unmatched: 9. The CDR3 loop reads CAISILTGVAYTF. The CDR3 DNA sequence: TGTGCCATCAGTATACTGACAGGGGTGGCCTACACCTTC.